The T cell receptor (beta chain) under discussion was sequenced for a study of T cells in Graves' hyperthyroidism and ophthalmopathy. This clonotype was detected ten times or more. RNA transcripts provided the source from which TCR beta CDR3 regions were amplified. An initial round of RT-PCR targeting the TCR CDR3 relied on the HTBI primer set. TCRdb reanalysed the multiplex PCR reads using MiXCR and keeps one entry per CDR3 protein. The table has fewer than 550,000 distinct CDR3 sequences, about 24% seen once. This CDR3 is built from 15 residues. Germline V gene sequence: CDR1 DFQATT, CDR2 SNEGSKA (reference sequence). V lost 0 bases, J lost 3 bases, and 14 bases lay in between.

The chain has TRBV20-1 and TRBJ2-5, with TRBD1 as a possible D gene (6 bases). The sequencing sample was made of blood. The sequence came from a woman in her twenties or thirties with Graves' ophthalmopathy. The CDR3 loop reads CSARDGYRVEETQYF. CDR3 coding DNA: TGCAGTGCTAGAGATGGATACAGGGTGGAAGAGACCCAGTACTTC.